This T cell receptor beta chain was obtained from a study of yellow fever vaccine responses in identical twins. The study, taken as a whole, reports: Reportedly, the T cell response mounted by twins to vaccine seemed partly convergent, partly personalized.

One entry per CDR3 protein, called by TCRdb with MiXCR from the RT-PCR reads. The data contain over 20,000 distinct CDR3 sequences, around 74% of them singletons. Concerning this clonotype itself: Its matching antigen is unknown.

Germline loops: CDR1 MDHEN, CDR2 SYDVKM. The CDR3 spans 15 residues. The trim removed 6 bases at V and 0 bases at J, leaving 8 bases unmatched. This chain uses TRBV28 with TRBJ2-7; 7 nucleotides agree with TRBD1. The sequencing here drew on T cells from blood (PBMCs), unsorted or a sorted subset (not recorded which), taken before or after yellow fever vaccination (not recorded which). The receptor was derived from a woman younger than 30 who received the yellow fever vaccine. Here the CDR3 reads CASSRGRTGSYEQYF. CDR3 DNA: TGTGCCAGCAGCCGTGGACGGACAGGCTCCTACGAGCAGTACTTC.